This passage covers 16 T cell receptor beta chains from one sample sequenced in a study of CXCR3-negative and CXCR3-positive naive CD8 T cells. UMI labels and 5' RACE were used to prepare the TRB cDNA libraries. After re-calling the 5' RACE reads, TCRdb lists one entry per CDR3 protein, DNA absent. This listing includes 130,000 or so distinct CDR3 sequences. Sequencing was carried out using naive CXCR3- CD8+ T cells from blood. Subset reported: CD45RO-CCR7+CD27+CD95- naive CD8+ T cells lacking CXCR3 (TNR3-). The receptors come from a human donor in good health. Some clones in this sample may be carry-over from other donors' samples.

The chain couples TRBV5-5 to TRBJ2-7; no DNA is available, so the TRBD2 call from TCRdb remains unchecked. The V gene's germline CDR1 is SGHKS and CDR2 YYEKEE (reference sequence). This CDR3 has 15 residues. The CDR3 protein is CASSGGLAVTYEQYF.

The chain's CDR3 is CASSPGTGGKQYF. The gene calls are TRBV5-5 and TRBJ2-7; TCRdb outputs TRBD1, but without DNA this stays unchecked. Germline V gene data show CDR1 as SGHKS and CDR2 as YYEKEE (reference sequence). The CDR3 is 13 amino acids.

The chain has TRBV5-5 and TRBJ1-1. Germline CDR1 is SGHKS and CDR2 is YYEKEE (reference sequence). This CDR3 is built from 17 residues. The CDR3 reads CASSLGDRASGGTEAFF.

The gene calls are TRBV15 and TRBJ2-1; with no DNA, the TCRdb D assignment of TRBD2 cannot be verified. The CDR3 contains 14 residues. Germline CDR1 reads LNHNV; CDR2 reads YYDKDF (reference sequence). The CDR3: CATSVSGLNNEQFF.

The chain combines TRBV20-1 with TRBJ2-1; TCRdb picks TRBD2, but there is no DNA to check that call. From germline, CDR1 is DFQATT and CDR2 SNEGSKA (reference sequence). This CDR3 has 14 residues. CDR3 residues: CSASMREFNNEQFF.

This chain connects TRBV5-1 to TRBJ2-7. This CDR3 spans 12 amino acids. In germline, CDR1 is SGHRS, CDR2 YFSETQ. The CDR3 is CAGSLGYYEQYF. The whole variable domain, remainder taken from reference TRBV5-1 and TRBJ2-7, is KAGVTQTPRYLIKTRGQQVTLSCSPISGHRSVSWYQQTPGQGLQFLFEYFSETQRNKGNFPGRFSGRQFSNSRSEMNVSTLELGDSALYLCAGSLGYYEQYFGPGTRLTVT.

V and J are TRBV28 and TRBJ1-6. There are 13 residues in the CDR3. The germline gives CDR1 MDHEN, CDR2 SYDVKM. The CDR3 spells CASSLIGYSPLHF.

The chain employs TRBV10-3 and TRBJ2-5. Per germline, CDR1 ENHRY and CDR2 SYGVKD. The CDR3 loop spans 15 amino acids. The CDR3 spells CAISEPRPSQETQYF.

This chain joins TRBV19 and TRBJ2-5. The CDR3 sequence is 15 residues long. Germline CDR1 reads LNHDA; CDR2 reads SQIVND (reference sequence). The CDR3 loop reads CASSRGYSREETQYF.

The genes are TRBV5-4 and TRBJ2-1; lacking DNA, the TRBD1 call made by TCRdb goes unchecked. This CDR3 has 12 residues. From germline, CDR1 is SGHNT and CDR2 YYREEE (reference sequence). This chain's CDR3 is CASSLAPGRRFF.

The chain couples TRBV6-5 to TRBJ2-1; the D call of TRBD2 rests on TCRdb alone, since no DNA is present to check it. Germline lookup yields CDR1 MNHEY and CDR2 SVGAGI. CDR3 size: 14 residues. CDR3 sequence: CASRERGGYNEQFF.

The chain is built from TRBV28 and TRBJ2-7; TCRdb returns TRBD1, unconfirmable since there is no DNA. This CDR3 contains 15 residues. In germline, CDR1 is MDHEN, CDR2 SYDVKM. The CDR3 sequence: CASSLGRGAPREQYF.

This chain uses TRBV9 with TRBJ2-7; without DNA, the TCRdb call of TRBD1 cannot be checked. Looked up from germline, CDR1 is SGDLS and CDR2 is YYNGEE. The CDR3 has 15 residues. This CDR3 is CASSPSGGAYYEQYF.

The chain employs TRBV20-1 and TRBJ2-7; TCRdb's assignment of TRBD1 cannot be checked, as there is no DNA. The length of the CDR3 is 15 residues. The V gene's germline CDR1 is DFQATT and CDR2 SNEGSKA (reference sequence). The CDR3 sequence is CSATQSRRPTYEQYF.

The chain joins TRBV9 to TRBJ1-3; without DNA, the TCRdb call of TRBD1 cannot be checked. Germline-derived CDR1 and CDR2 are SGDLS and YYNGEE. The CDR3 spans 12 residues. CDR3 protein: CASGGLGNTIYF.

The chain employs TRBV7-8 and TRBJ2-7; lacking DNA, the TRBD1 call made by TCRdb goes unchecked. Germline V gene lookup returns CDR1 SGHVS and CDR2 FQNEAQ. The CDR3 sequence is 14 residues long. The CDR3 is CASTRGQGAQEQYF.